The entry that follows covers one T cell receptor beta chain sequence. Sequenced by immunoSEQ multiplex PCR; TCRdb stores in-frame clones only, minus some. This sample carries around 720,000 clones, about three quarters of them seen once, and the ten largest clones take around 2%. CDR1 and CDR2 from the germline V gene are GTSNPN and SVGIG (reference sequence). This CDR3 comprises 13 residues. Losses at the gene ends were 2 bases for V and 5 bases for J; bases not matched to a gene: 2. The data are from a study of shared clonotypes between healthy human individuals. Sequences were obtained from memory CD4+ T cells sorted from blood. Subset specified: CD45RA-negative fraction. The origin of this receptor is a woman aged 25-40 years in good health. The chain uses TRBV30 and TRBJ1-5; 8 bases fit TRBD1. In nucleotides, the CDR3 is TGTGCCTGGAGTCCGGACAGGGATCAGCCCCAGCATTTT. This gives the protein CAWSPDRDQPQHF.